The clone carrying this T cell receptor beta chain is a singleton in its sample. This entry comes from a study of blood T cell repertoires in COVID-19. The length of the CDR3 is 15 residues. Looked up from germline, CDR1 is LGHNA and CDR2 is YNFKEQ. V lost 4 bases to trimming and J lost 0 bases, with 12 bases between them. Sequencing was performed with immunoSEQ multiplex PCR; in TCRdb, only in-frame clones are kept and a portion is missing. The table lists 70,000 to 80,000 clones, less than 95% of them singletons. Sequences were obtained from peripheral blood. The chain has TRBV4-2 and TRBJ1-2, with TRBD1 as a possible D gene (5 bases). The TCR originated in a woman in her sixties with active COVID-19. In nucleotides, the CDR3 is TGTGCCAGCAGCCCCCCATCAGGGACTAACTATGGCTACACCTTC. As protein: CASSPPSGTNYGYTF.